These 30 T cell receptor beta chains came from one sample sequenced in a study of blood T cell repertoires in COVID-19. Method: immunoSEQ multiplex PCR; TCRdb's copy keeps in-frame clones and lacks some. The repertoire consists of approximately 170,000 clones, with about 89% occurring once and the leading ten covering around 3.5%. Sequenced sample: peripheral blood. These TCRs come from a man in his sixties or seventies with acute or convalescent COVID-19.

Comment on this clone: The same CDR3 can be traced to other DNA sequences in this sample. The chain joins TRBV7-2 to TRBJ2-2; 9 positions match TRBD1. Germline lookup yields CDR1 SGHTA and CDR2 FQGNSA. The CDR3 runs 15 residues. J lost 6 bases, V lost 7 bases, and 9 bases had no gene match. CDR3 nucleotide sequence: TGTGCCAGCACCAGAGACAGGGGGGGGTCCGGGGAGCTGTTTTTT. Translation gives CASTRDRGGSGELFF.

The rearrangement joins TRBV11-3 to TRBJ2-3; D perhaps matches TRBD1 (7 bases). This CDR3 has 15 residues. Germline V lookup: CDR1 SGHNT, CDR2 YENEEA. V was trimmed by 5 bases and J by 4 bases, leaving 16 bases between them. DNA for the CDR3: TGTGCCAGCAGCGCCAGACAGGGAGGCCCAGATACGCAGTATTTT. Amino acids: CASSARQGGPDTQYF.

This clone was observed a handful of times. V and J are TRBV15 and TRBJ1-1, with TRBD1 identical over 7 bases. Germline CDR1 reads LNHNV; CDR2 reads YYDKDF (reference sequence). This CDR3 comprises 14 residues. V dropped 4 bases and J dropped 6; count of bases not matched to a gene: 8. The CDR3 nucleotides read TGTGCCACCAGCACGTCCCGGGACAGTCCTGAAGCTTTCTTT. Translating gives CATSTSRDSPEAFF.

This chain links TRBV19 with TRBJ2-1, with TRBD2 as a possible D gene (6 bases). Per germline, CDR1 LNHDA and CDR2 SQIVND (reference sequence). CDR3 length equals 13 residues. Trimming left V 0 bases short and J 10 bases short, with 10 bases between. The CDR3 reads CASSIDIRGEQFF. Here the CDR3 DNA reads TGTGCCAGTAGTATAGATATCCGGGGGGAGCAGTTCTTC. Variable domain in full (rest from reference TRBV19 and TRBJ2-1): DGGITQSPKYLFRKEGQNVTLSCEQNLNHDAMYWYRQDPGQGLRLIYYSQIVNDFQKGDIAEGYSVSREKKESFPLTVTSAQKNPTAFYLCASSIDIRGEQFFGPGTRLTVL.

This clone was detected once. The genes are TRBV4-3 and TRBJ2-2; maybe TRBD2 (6 bases). V lost 0 bases and J lost 8, with 10 bases in between. Germline V gene sequence: CDR1 LGHNA, CDR2 YSLEER. This CDR3 contains 14 residues. The CDR3, as DNA: TGCGCCAGCAGCCAAGAGCGGGGTGATGGGGAGCTGTTTTTT. Translating it yields CASSQERGDGELFF.

V is TRBV12-5 and J is TRBJ1-2, with 8 bases that match TRBD1. With 7 bases clipped from V and 6 bases from J, the junction kept 7 bases outside the gene matches. CDR3 length: 13 residues. CDR1 and CDR2 (germline): LGHNT, FRNRAP. This chain's CDR3 is CASDLQGADGYTF. The CDR3 DNA follows: TGTGCTAGTGACCTCCAGGGGGCTGATGGCTACACCTTC.

J is TRBJ1-1 and V is TRBV5-1, with D maybe TRBD1 (6 bases). Trimming took 6 bases from V and 4 from J, leaving 16 bases between them. The CDR3 extends over 14 amino acids. The germline V gene has CDR1 SGHRS and CDR2 YFSETQ. This chain's CDR3 is CASTQTRGGTEAFF. In DNA, the CDR3 is TGCGCCAGCACTCAGACCAGGGGCGGCACTGAAGCTTTCTTT.

This chain links TRBV7-6 with TRBJ1-6; the D is unclear. Germline V gene lookup returns CDR1 SGHVS and CDR2 FNYEAQ. CDR3 length: 17 amino acids. Trimming removed 5 bases from V and 2 bases from J, with 16 bases in between. This chain's CDR3 is CASSPAARNAYNSPLHF. For the CDR3, the DNA is TGTGCCAGCAGCCCCGCGGCCAGAAACGCCTATAATTCACCCCTCCACTTT.

This clone showed up just once. The chain joins TRBV4-3 to TRBJ1-2; D perhaps matches TRBD1 (5 bases). V lost 4 bases to trimming and J lost 0 bases, with 15 bases between them. CDR1 LGHNA and CDR2 YSLEER come from the germline V gene. The CDR3 has 16 amino acids. DNA for the CDR3: TGCGCCAGCAGCCTACGGAGGGACGGAACTAACTATGGCTACACCTTC. Its translation is CASSLRRDGTNYGYTF.

The chain combines TRBV9 with TRBJ2-7; D is ambiguous. Germline V CDR1 and CDR2: SGDLS, YYNGEE. The CDR3 is 14 residues long. With 2 bases removed from V and 7 bases from J, the gap between germline ends came to 16 bases. This chain's CDR3 is CASSVSSIPREQYF. Here the CDR3 DNA reads TGTGCCAGCAGCGTGTCCTCCATCCCACGGGAGCAGTACTTC.

V gene TRBV5-5 combines with J gene TRBJ1-4, with D possibly being TRBD1 (5 bases). V was pared by 3 bases and J by 2 bases, with 14 bases between. The CDR3 covers 16 residues. CDR1 is SGHKS, CDR2 YYEKEE, per germline (reference sequence). The CDR3 protein is CASSSRARRTNEKLFF. Written as DNA, the CDR3 is TGTGCCAGCAGCTCCAGGGCTCGCCGGACTAATGAAAAACTGTTTTTT.

V usage is TRBV18 and J usage is TRBJ2-1; 8 nucleotides align to TRBD2. The CDR3 contains 15 residues. Germline CDR1 and CDR2: KGHSH and LQKENI. The V segment lost 10 bases and the J segment 0 bases; nucleotides outside the gene matches: 8. The CDR3 reads CANSKTSDSYNEQFF. CDR3 in DNA: TGTGCCAACTCTAAGACTAGCGACTCCTACAATGAGCAGTTCTTC.

The rearrangement uses TRBV15 and TRBJ2-5, with D maybe TRBD1 (6 bases). The germline gives CDR1 LNHNV, CDR2 YYDKDF (reference sequence). Deletions cut 5 bases from V and 7 bases from J, with 14 bases between. The CDR3 has 13 residues. The CDR3 DNA reads as TGTGCCACCAGCTCTCGACTACAGGGGACCCAGTACTTC. Translating it yields CATSSRLQGTQYF.

The CDR3 coding sequence is TGTGCCTGGCCATCGTGGACAGGGTGCACTGAAGCTTTCTTT. Protein product: CAWPSWTGCTEAFF. The chain couples TRBV30 to TRBJ1-1; 8 bases agree with TRBD1. V lost 5 bases and J lost 4; bases outside the gene matches: 9. The CDR3 runs to 14 residues. CDR1 is GTSNPN, CDR2 SVGIG, per germline (reference sequence).

The rearrangement uses TRBV19 and TRBJ2-1; tentative D call: TRBD2 (5 bases). Trimming stripped 8 bases from V and 3 bases from J, with 20 bases between. The length of the CDR3 is 16 residues. Germline V lookup: CDR1 LNHDA, CDR2 SQIVND (reference sequence). The CDR3 here is CASSPELDSLYNEQFF. DNA of the CDR3: TGTGCCAGTTCCCCCGAGCTGGACTCCCTCTACAATGAGCAGTTCTTC.

The chain employs TRBV10-3 and TRBJ2-7, with D possibly being TRBD2 (6 bases). The CDR3 is 16 residues long. Trimming removed 2 bases at V and 2 bases at J, with 16 bases between. The V gene's germline CDR1 is ENHRY and CDR2 SYGVKD. The CDR3 sequence is CAISEMAGLPAYEQYF. CDR3 bases: TGTGCCATCAGTGAGATGGCCGGACTACCTGCCTACGAGCAGTACTTC.

CDR3 nucleotide sequence: TGCGCCAGCAGCCAGGGGGATAGTCAGCCCCAGCATTTT. Protein: CASSQGDSQPQHF. The gene calls are TRBV5-1 and TRBJ1-5; 7 nucleotides line up with TRBD1. The length of the CDR3 is 13 residues. The germline V gene encodes CDR1 SGHRS and CDR2 YFSETQ. With V trimmed by 4 bases and J by 6 bases, 4 bases remained unmatched.

This clone was seen only a few times. The chain recombines TRBV6-1 with TRBJ2-2, with 11 positions matching TRBD2. The CDR3 is 17 amino acids. Looked up from germline, CDR1 is MNHNS and CDR2 is SASEGT. With V trimmed by 3 bases and J by 1 base, 4 bases remained unmatched. This CDR3 is CASSESLAGGNTGELFF. In DNA, the CDR3 is TGTGCCAGCAGTGAGTCCCTAGCGGGGGGGAACACCGGGGAGCTGTTTTTT.

The chain uses TRBV9 and TRBJ1-5; tentative D call: TRBD1 (5 bases). Germline lookup yields CDR1 SGDLS and CDR2 YYNGEE. The CDR3 sequence is 14 residues long. Trimming removed 0 bases from V and 4 bases from J, with 8 bases in between. CDR3 region: CASSVEAGNQPQHF. The CDR3 DNA follows: TGTGCCAGCAGCGTAGAGGCAGGGAATCAGCCCCAGCATTTT.

The V gene is TRBV30, the J gene TRBJ2-7; maybe TRBD1 (6 bases). The CDR3 extends over 13 amino acids. Germline values: CDR1 GTSNPN, CDR2 SVGIG (reference sequence). Trimming left V 4 bases short and J 3 bases short, with 13 bases between. CDR3 in DNA: TGTGCCTGGACCCGCCAGGGGATCTACGAGCAGTACTTC. This codes for CAWTRQGIYEQYF.

V and J are TRBV2 and TRBJ2-2; no reliable D call. Germline V gene lookup returns CDR1 SNHLY and CDR2 FYNNEI. V was shortened by 3 bases and J by 7 bases, with 9 bases between the two germline ends. This CDR3 has 13 amino acids. CDR3 nucleotides: TGTGCCAGCAGTGATGACAAGGACGGGGAGCTGTTTTTT. It yields the protein CASSDDKDGELFF.

This chain uses TRBV5-4 with TRBJ2-5; weak D call: TRBD2 (5 bases). Looked up from germline, CDR1 is SGHNT and CDR2 is YYREEE (reference sequence). The CDR3 has 13 amino acids. Trimming took 0 bases from V and 9 from J, leaving 12 bases between them. The CDR3 nucleotides are TGTGCCAGCAGCTTGGTCCCACTAGACCCCCAGTACTTC. Protein sequence: CASSLVPLDPQYF.

This clone has only one observation. The chain has TRBV9 and TRBJ2-2; weak D call: TRBD2 (6 bases). CDR3 length equals 17 residues. Trimming cost V 0 bases and J 3 bases, with 15 bases left between them. The V gene's germline CDR1 is SGDLS and CDR2 YYNGEE. The CDR3 reads CASSVDAGGEYTGELFF. The CDR3 nucleotides are TGTGCCAGCAGCGTAGACGCCGGGGGAGAATACACCGGGGAGCTGTTTTTT.

CDR3 in DNA: TGTGCCACCAGTGATCACAGGGGGCGCCAAAACTATGGCTACACCTTC. This codes for CATSDHRGRQNYGYTF. The gene calls are TRBV24-1 and TRBJ1-2; TRBD1 matches at 9 bases. CDR1 KGHDR and CDR2 SFDVKD come from the germline V gene. J lost 2 bases, V lost 3 bases, and 6 bases had no gene match. The CDR3 consists of 16 residues.

The CDR3 here is CASSPLDRGVGITGELFF. DNA of the CDR3: TGTGCCAGCTCACCACTTGACAGGGGGGTCGGCATCACCGGGGAGCTGTTTTTT. The chain combines TRBV18 with TRBJ2-2, with 9 positions matching TRBD1. V gave up 1 base and J gave up 4 bases; unmatched junction bases: 10. This CDR3 is 18 amino acids long. In germline, CDR1 is KGHSH, CDR2 LQKENI. The whole variable domain, filled in from reference TRBV18 and TRBJ2-2, reads NAGVMQNPRHLVRRRGQEARLRCSPMKGHSHVYWYRQLPEEGLKFMVYLQKENIIDESGMPKERFSAEFPKEGPSILRIQQVVRGDSAAYFCASSPLDRGVGITGELFFGEGSRLTVL.

This chain joins TRBV19 and TRBJ1-1; 7 bases line up with TRBD1. The V and J ends lost 8 bases and 7 bases, in that order; junction bases with no gene match: 10. Per the germline V gene, CDR1 is LNHDA and CDR2 is SQIVND (reference sequence). The CDR3 contains 13 residues. The CDR3 spells CASRDRVSVEAFF. CDR3 bases: TGTGCCAGTCGTGACAGGGTGTCGGTTGAAGCTTTCTTT.

The chain combines TRBV2 with TRBJ1-1; 8 bases match TRBD1. CDR1 and CDR2 from the germline V gene are SNHLY and FYNNEI. The CDR3 spans 14 residues. Germline trimming cut 5 bases from V and 11 bases from J; bases unmatched to any gene: 13. For the CDR3, the DNA is TGTGCCAGCAGTTTTCAAGGACAGGGAGGTTCGGCTTTCTTT. Its protein is CASSFQGQGGSAFF. Full variable domain (rest looked up from reference TRBV2 and TRBJ1-1): EPEVTQTPSHQVTQMGQEVILRCVPISNHLYFYWYRQILGQKVEFLVSFYNNEISEKSEIFDDQFSVERPDGSNFTLKIRSTKLEDSAMYFCASSFQGQGGSAFFGQGTRLTVV.

This clone was seen once. The CDR3 DNA follows: TGTGCCAGCAGCCCATATGCTAGCGGGAGGGGGGGGAATGAGCAGTTCTTC. This sequence encodes CASSPYASGRGGNEQFF. The chain links TRBV27 to TRBJ2-1, with 12 positions matching TRBD2. In germline, CDR1 is MNHEY, CDR2 SMNVEV (reference sequence). The CDR3 contains 17 residues. V lost 6 bases and J lost 7; bases outside the gene matches: 13.

This clone has a single count. The chain carries TRBV7-8 and TRBJ2-7; TRBD2 matches at 10 bases. J gave up 7 bases and V 4 bases, and 7 bases lay outside the gene matches. Germline lookup yields CDR1 SGHVS and CDR2 FQNEAQ. The CDR3 length is 14 residues. The DNA for the CDR3 is TGTGCCAGCAGCTGGGCTAGCGGGAGTTGGGAGCAGTACTTC. The encoded protein is CASSWASGSWEQYF.

The genes are TRBV7-2 and TRBJ2-1, with 16 bases fitting TRBD2. The germline V gene encodes CDR1 SGHTA and CDR2 FQGNSA. Trimming took 3 bases from V and 7 from J; bases not matched to a gene: 3. This CDR3 comprises 16 residues. CDR3 protein: CASSLGLAGGQNEQFF. CDR3 DNA: TGTGCCAGCAGCTTGGGACTAGCGGGGGGGCAAAATGAGCAGTTCTTC. Drawing the rest from reference TRBV7-2 and TRBJ2-1, the complete variable domain is GAGVSQSPSNKVTEKGKDVELRCDPISGHTALYWYRQSLGQGLEFLIYFQGNSAPDKSGLPSDRFSAERTGGSVSTLTIQRTQQEDSAVYLCASSLGLAGGQNEQFFGPGTRLTVL.